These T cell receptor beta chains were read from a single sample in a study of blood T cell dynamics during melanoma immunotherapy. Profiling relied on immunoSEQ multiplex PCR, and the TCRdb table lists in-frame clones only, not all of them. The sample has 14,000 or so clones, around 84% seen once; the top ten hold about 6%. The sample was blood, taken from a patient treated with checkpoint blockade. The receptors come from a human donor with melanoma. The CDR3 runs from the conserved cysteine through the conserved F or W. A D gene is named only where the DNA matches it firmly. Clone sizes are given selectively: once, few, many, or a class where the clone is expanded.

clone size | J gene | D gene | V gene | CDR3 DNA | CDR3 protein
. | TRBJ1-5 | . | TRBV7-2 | TGTGCCAGCAGCTCAGGCCCTAGGCAGACCACAAATCAGCCCCAGCATTTT | CASSSGPRQTTNQPQHF
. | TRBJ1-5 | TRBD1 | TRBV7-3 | TGTGCCAGCAGCTTCAACGACAGGGGTGGGGATCAGCCCCAGCATTTT | CASSFNDRGGDQPQHF
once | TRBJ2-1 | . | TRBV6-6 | TGTGCCAGCACTGACGACAGGGAGCAGTTCTTC | CASTDDREQFF
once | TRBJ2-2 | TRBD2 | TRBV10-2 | TGCGCCAGCAGTGAAATAGCGGGGGGCTTGGGGGACACCGGGGAGCTGTTTTTT | CASSEIAGGLGDTGELFF
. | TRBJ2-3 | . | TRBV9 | TGTGCCAGCAGCCCCCAAGAGGGAAGCACAGATACGCAGTATTTT | CASSPQEGSTDTQYF
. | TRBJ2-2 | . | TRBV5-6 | TGTGCCAGCAGCTTGGGAGGGGGTCAGCCTCGGGAGCTGTTTTTT | CASSLGGGQPRELFF
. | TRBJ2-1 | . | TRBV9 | TGTGCCAGCAACCTAGGGGACGGACAGCAGTTCTTC | CASNLGDGQQFF
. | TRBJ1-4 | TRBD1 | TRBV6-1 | TGTGCCAGCAGTCCCCCGGACAGGCCCCATGAAAAACTGTTTTTT | CASSPPDRPHEKLFF
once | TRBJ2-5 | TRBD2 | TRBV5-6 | TGTGCCAGCAGCACTACTAGCGGGGGGTCCCAAGAGACCCAGTACTTC | CASSTTSGGSQETQYF
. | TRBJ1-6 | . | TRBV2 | TGTGCCAGCAGTGGGGGGGTTGGTTCACCCCTCCACTTT | CASSGGVGSPLHF
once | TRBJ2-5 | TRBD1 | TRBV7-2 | TGTGCCAGCAGTTTTTCCAGGACAGGGAGGGAGACCCAGTACTTC | CASSFSRTGRETQYF
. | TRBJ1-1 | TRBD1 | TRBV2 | TGTGCCAGCAGTTCCGGGACAGAATGGGCTGAAGCTTTCTTT | CASSSGTEWAEAFF
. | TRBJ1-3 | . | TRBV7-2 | TGTGCCAGCAGCTCTAATATCGGAAACACCATATATTTT | CASSSNIGNTIYF
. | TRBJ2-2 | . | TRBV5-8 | TGTGCCAGCAGCTTACCCCGCGGGACACCCCTTATAGGGAGCACCGGGGAGCTGTTTTTT | CASSLPRGTPLIGSTGELFF
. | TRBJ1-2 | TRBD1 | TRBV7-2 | TGTGCCAGCAGCCGAGACAGGGGGAACTATGGCTACACCTTC | CASSRDRGNYGYTF
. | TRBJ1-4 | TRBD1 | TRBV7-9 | TGTGCCAGCAGCTTGTCTCAGGGGGCGGTGAATGAAAAACTGTTTTTT | CASSLSQGAVNEKLFF
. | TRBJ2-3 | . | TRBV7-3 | TGTGCCAGCAGCTTAACTGGGGGGGCACTAGATACGCAGTATTTT | CASSLTGGALDTQYF
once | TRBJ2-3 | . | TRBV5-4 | TGTGCCAGCAGCTTGAACTTAGACTACGCAGATACGCAGTATTTT | CASSLNLDYADTQYF
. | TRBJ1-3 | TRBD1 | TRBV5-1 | TGCGCCAGCAGCTTGGAGCCAGGGGGCGTCGGAAACACCATATATTTT | CASSLEPGGVGNTIYF
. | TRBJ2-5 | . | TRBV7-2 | TGTGCCAGCAGCGGGGGGGCGATGGAGACCCAGTACTTC | CASSGGAMETQYF
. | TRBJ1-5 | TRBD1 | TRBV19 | TGTGCCAGTAGTCCGACCCGACAGGGGAGGGGAGATAGCAATCAGCCCCAGCATTTT | CASSPTRQGRGDSNQPQHF
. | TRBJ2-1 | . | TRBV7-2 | TGTGCCAGCAGCTACCTTAGGCGGGATGAGCAGTTCTTC | CASSYLRRDEQFF
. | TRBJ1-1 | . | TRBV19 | TGTGCCAGTACACCGACAGGACAGTTGAACACTGAAGCTTTCTTT | CASTPTGQLNTEAFF
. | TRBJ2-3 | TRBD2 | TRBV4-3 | TGCGCCAGCAGCCAAGATATTCAGCGGGGGAGATTCACAGATACGCAGTATTTT | CASSQDIQRGRFTDTQYF
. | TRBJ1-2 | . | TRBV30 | TGTGCCTGGGGGCCGCAGGGAACTGGCTACACCTTC | CAWGPQGTGYTF
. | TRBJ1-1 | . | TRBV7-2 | TGTGCCAGCAGCTTAGCGCTCACAGGTGTGAACACTGAAGCTTTCTTT | CASSLALTGVNTEAFF
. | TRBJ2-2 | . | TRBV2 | TGTGCCAGCAGTGTTTCAGGGGCGATCGGGGAGCTGTTTTTT | CASSVSGAIGELFF
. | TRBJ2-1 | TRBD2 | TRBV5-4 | TGTGCCAGCAGCTTCCAAGCGGGGGGCTACAATGAGCAGTTCTTC | CASSFQAGGYNEQFF
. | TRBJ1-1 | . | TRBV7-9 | TGTGCCAGCAGCAACGCCCAGGGCGGGGGAGGCACTGAAGCTTTCTTT | CASSNAQGGGGTEAFF
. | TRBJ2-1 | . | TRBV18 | TGTGCCAGCTCAGCCCGGGACAACCCACCGAACAATGAGCAGTTCTTC | CASSARDNPPNNEQFF
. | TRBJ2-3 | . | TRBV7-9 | TGTGCCAGCAGCCCCACAGGCACAGATACGCAGTATTTT | CASSPTGTDTQYF
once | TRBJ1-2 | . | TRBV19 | TGTGCCAGTAGACCCCCCCTCAGGTCAGGTGGCTACACCTTC | CASRPPLRSGGYTF
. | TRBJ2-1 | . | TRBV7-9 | TGTGCCAGCAGCTTGCACGACAGGGGAGGGTTAGGTGAGCAGTTCTTC | CASSLHDRGGLGEQFF
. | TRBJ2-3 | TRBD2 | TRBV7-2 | TGTGCCAGCAGCTTATCGGGACTAGCGGGGGGTGGAGATACGCAGTATTTT | CASSLSGLAGGGDTQYF
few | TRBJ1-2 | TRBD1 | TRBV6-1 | TGTGCCAGCAGGGCTACAGGGGAATTAAACTATGGCTACACCTTC | CASRATGELNYGYTF
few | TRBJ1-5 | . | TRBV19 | TGTGCCAGTAGTATCGGTGTGCAGGGTTATAGCAATCAGCCCCAGCATTTT | CASSIGVQGYSNQPQHF
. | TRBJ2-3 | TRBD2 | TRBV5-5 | TGTGCCAGCAGCCCGACTAGCGGTCGCACAGATACGCAGTATTTT | CASSPTSGRTDTQYF
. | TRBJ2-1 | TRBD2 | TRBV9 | TGTGCCAGCAGCGTAGGGGGGACTAGCGGGGAGTTCTTC | CASSVGGTSGEFF
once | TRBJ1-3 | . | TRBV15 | TGTGCCACCAGCAGGGGCGTTAGTGGAAACACCATATATTTT | CATSRGVSGNTIYF
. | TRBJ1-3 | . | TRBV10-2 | TGCGCCAGCCGATTGACAGACCTCTCTGGAAACACCATATATTTT | CASRLTDLSGNTIYF
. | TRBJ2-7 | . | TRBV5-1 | TGCGCCAGCAGCTTGGATGGAGGAAGCGAGCAGTACTTC | CASSLDGGSEQYF
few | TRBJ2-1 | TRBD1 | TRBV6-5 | TGTGCCAGCAGTTACACCCGGGACAGGGATGAGCAGTTCTTC | CASSYTRDRDEQFF
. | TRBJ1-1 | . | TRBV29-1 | TGCAGCGCCGAGGTGGGACTTCAAAACACTGAAGCTTTCTTT | CSAEVGLQNTEAFF
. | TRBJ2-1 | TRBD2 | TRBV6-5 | TGTGCCAGCAAAGGGGCGGGGGGTCGATACAATGAGCAGTTCTTC | CASKGAGGRYNEQFF
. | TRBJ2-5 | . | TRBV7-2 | TGTGCCAGCAGCTTAAATTGGAGGGGGGGTCAAGAGACCCAGTACTTC | CASSLNWRGGQETQYF
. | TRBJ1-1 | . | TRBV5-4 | TGTGCCAGCAGCTTGGGGACGGGGGCGAGGAACACTGAAGCTTTCTTT | CASSLGTGARNTEAFF
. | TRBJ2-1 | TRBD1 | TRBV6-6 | TGTGCCAGCCGGGACAGGGTTCTCGATGAGCAGTTCTTC | CASRDRVLDEQFF